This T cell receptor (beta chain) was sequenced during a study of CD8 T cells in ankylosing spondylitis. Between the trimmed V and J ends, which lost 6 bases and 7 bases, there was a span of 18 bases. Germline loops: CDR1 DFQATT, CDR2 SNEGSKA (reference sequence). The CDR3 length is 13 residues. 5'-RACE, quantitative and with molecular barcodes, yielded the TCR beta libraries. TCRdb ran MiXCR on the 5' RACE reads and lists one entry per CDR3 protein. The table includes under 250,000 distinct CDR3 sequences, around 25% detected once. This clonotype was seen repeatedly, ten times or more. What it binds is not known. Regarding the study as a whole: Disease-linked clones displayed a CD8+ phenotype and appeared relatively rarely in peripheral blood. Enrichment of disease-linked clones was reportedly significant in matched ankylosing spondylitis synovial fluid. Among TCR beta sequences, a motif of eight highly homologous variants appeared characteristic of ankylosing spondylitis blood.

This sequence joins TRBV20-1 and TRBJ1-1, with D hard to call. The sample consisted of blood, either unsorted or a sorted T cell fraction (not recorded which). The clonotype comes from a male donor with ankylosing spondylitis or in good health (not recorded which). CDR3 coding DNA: TGCAGTGCACCCGACGGACTGGTGCGTGAAGCTTTCTTT. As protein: CSAPDGLVREAFF.